This TCR beta chain stems from a study of T cells in women clearing cervical HPV infection. Whole-study results and caveats: CIN3+ cases had significantly higher TCR repertoire richness than controls, but evenness did not differ. Effector/memory and HPV-specific T cells were not isolated, and association timing is unknown.

The germline V and J ends were trimmed by 2 bases and 7 bases, with 17 bases remaining between them. Germline-derived CDR1 and CDR2 are SGHTA and FQGTGA. CDR3 size: 15 residues. Cervical HPV DNA detected by MY09/MY11 PCR, typed by dot-blot. Average input was approximately 1,200 ng genomic DNA for immunoSEQ TCR beta CDR3 amplification. Method: immunoSEQ multiplex PCR; TCRdb's copy keeps in-frame clones and lacks some. The sample table sets out around 21,000 clones. Note on this clone: What it binds is unknown. The read stops 3 residues short of the end of the CDR3; the missing end is completed from the germline J gene.

This chain connects TRBV7-3 to TRBJ1-1; D is undetermined. The sample consisted of blood buffy coat. The receptor comes from a woman aged 18-70 years with a cervical HPV16 infection that either progressed to CIN3+ or cleared (not recorded which). The sequenced CDR3 bases are TGTGCCAGCAGCTTAGGGCTGGTAGGGCGAGGTGAA. Its protein is CASSLGLVGRGE. The full CDR3 protein is CASSLGLVGRGEAFF.